These T cell receptor beta chains were read from a single sample in a study of blood T cell repertoires in COVID-19. Profiling relied on immunoSEQ multiplex PCR, and the TCRdb table lists in-frame clones only, not all of them. The data show approximately 220,000 clones, more than 75% seen once. Input material: PBMCs or T cells enriched from blood (not recorded which). These receptors were collected from a woman in her forties with acute COVID-19. Each CDR3 is given with its conserved first and last residue. The D gene is left open where the match is weak. Some rows mark clone size as missing; the rest say once, few, many or name a class of expanded clone.

abundance	v_gene	d_gene	j_gene	CDR3nt	CDR3aa
-	TRBV25-1	TRBD1	TRBJ2-3	TGTGCCAGCAGCCGACAGGGGGCTAGCACAGATACGCAGTATTTT	CASSRQGASTDTQYF
-	TRBV3-1/TRBV3-2	-	TRBJ2-5	TGTGCCAGCAGCCTCCGTAGCAGGAGGGGAGAGACCCAGTACTTC	CASSLRSRRGETQYF
-	TRBV13	TRBD1	TRBJ2-1	TGTGCCAGCAGCTTGGGACAGGGACGAAAGAATGAGCAGTTCTTC	CASSLGQGRKNEQFF
many	TRBV11-2	-	TRBJ2-3	TGTGCCAGCAGCTCCGTCGGGGTAGATACGCAGTATTTT	CASSSVGVDTQYF
few	TRBV10-3	-	TRBJ1-5	TGTGCCATCAGTGATGGAGGAGGGGATCAGCCCCAGCATTTT	CAISDGGGDQPQHF
once	TRBV7-3	TRBD2	TRBJ2-2	TGTGCCAGCAGCTTAAGGCCTACTAGCGGGTCCCCCGGGGAGCTGTTTTTT	CASSLRPTSGSPGELFF
few	TRBV4-3	TRBD2	TRBJ2-7	TGCGCCAGCAGCCAAGATCGTGGGGGGGGGAACTACGAGCAGTACTTC	CASSQDRGGGNYEQYF
-	TRBV7-2	TRBD1	TRBJ1-3	TGTGCCAGCAGCCTGTGGACAGGGTCAGGAAACACCATATATTTT	CASSLWTGSGNTIYF
-	TRBV6-5	-	TRBJ2-5	TGTGCCAGCAGCCGCGGAGGAGGGCGAGAGACCCAGTACTTC	CASSRGGGRETQYF
-	TRBV30	TRBD1	TRBJ1-1	TGTGCCTGGAGTGCAGGGGACAGCCGTGGGTTTGAAGCTTTCTTT	CAWSAGDSRGFEAFF
-	TRBV6-5	TRBD1	TRBJ1-2	TGTGCCAGCAGTTCACTTGGACAGGGGAGGAGGGGCTACACCTTC	CASSSLGQGRRGYTF
-	TRBV29-1	TRBD1	TRBJ2-7	TGCAGCGTTGCACAGGGGGGTGGCGAGCAGTACTTC	CSVAQGGGEQYF
once	TRBV19	-	TRBJ1-2	TGTGCCAGTAGTCAAACAGCCTCCTATGGCTACACCTTC	CASSQTASYGYTF
-	TRBV27	-	TRBJ1-5	TGTGCCAGCAGTCCAGGATATAGCAATCAGCCCCAGCATTTT	CASSPGYSNQPQHF
-	TRBV2	-	TRBJ1-2	TGTGCCAGCAGTGATTACAGGGCCACAAACTATGGCTACACCTTC	CASSDYRATNYGYTF
-	TRBV18	TRBD1	TRBJ2-7	TGTGCCAGCTCACCTCGATCCGCGACAGGGGGGGGAGAGCAGTACTTC	CASSPRSATGGGEQYF
-	TRBV7-2	-	TRBJ1-1	TGTGCCAGCAGCTCTCTCGGCGGGGACACTGAAGCTTTCTTT	CASSSLGGDTEAFF
-	TRBV4-1	-	TRBJ1-1	TGCGCCAGCAGCCCGGGGACGGGGGAGGGAACTGAAGCTTTCTTT	CASSPGTGEGTEAFF
-	TRBV20-1	-	TRBJ1-3	TGCAGTGCCCCGGTAGGAGACACCATATATTTT	CSAPVGDTIYF